The rows below give T cell receptor beta chains drawn from one sample of a study of blood T cell repertoires in COVID-19. TCRdb keeps only in-frame clones here, not all; method: immunoSEQ multiplex PCR. The sample gives about 320,000 clones, approximately 86% of which show up once; around 8.9% is in the top ten. The sample comprised PBMCs or T cells enriched from blood (not recorded which). The origin of the receptors is a woman under 30 who had recovered from COVID-19. The CDR3 runs from the conserved cysteine through the conserved F or W. Each record gives: D gene, V gene, J gene, clone size, CDR3 length, CDR3 DNA, CDR3 protein. The D gene is left open where the match is weak. The size entry is marked missing in some rows and otherwise reads once, few, many or a size class.

>TRBD1|TRBV6-2/TRBV6-3|TRBJ1-5|-|15
TGTGCCAGCAGCCCCGGGACAGTTTTTTATCAGCCCCAGCATTTT
CASSPGTVFYQPQHF
>-|TRBV12-3/TRBV12-4|TRBJ1-2|once|13
TGTGCCAGCAGTACCGGGGGGGTGGATGGCTACACCTTC
CASSTGGVDGYTF
>-|TRBV4-2|TRBJ1-2|-|14
TGTGCCAGCAGCCAAGGGGGGGGAGGCTATGGCTACACCTTC
CASSQGGGGYGYTF
>-|TRBV2|TRBJ2-5|-|13
TGTGCCAGCACGGAGGTAGAATGGGAGACCCAGTACTTC
CASTEVEWETQYF
>-|TRBV28|TRBJ1-5|few|15
TGTGCCAGCAGGCTCCGGGACAATTATAATCAGCCCCAGCATTTT
CASRLRDNYNQPQHF
>TRBD2|TRBV20-1|TRBJ2-7|-|13
TGCAGTGCTAGTTATCTAGCGGGCGGGGAGCAGTACTTC
CSASYLAGGEQYF
>TRBD2|TRBV3-1/TRBV3-2|TRBJ2-5|-|16
TGTGCCAGCAGCCCGCACGGACTAGCGGCAAGAGAGACCCAGTACTTC
CASSPHGLAARETQYF
>-|TRBV5-6|TRBJ1-2|-|13
TGTGCCAGCAGCTCCGGGATGAACTATGGCTACACCTTC
CASSSGMNYGYTF
>-|TRBV6-5|TRBJ2-3|-|14
TGTGCCAGCAGTAGGGACTTACCCACAGATACGCAGTATTTT
CASSRDLPTDTQYF
>TRBD1|TRBV7-6|TRBJ2-7|-|15
TGTGCCAGCAGCTTACAGATCCAGGGGGTCGGGGAGCAGTACTTC
CASSLQIQGVGEQYF
>TRBD1|TRBV7-9|TRBJ1-1|once|14
TGTGCCAGCAGCTTTAACCAGGGGGCGGCTGAAGCTTTCTTT
CASSFNQGAAEAFF
>-|TRBV9|TRBJ2-3|once|16
TGTGCCAGCAGCGTAGGAGGAGGGCCAGGGACAGATACGCAGTATTTT
CASSVGGGPGTDTQYF
>-|TRBV14|TRBJ1-1|-|15
TGTGCCAGCAGCCAAGTATCCTTGGGGACTACTGAAGCTTTCTTT
CASSQVSLGTTEAFF
>-|TRBV28|TRBJ1-1|-|14
TGTGCCAGCAGTTTTGGGCCCACGAACACTGAAGCTTTCTTT
CASSFGPTNTEAFF
>TRBD1|TRBV7-9|TRBJ1-2|few|14
TGTGCCAGCAGCGTTGCCACCGGACAGGGGGGCTACACCTTC
CASSVATGQGGYTF
>-|TRBV6-2/TRBV6-3|TRBJ1-5|-|17
TGTGCCAGCAGTTACGGGTCCAGGGGTCGGAGCAATCAGCCCCAGCATTTT
CASSYGSRGRSNQPQHF
>TRBD2|TRBV28|TRBJ2-1|-|14
TGTGCCAGCAGGAGACTAGCGGCTTACAATGAGCAGTTCTTC
CASRRLAAYNEQFF
>-|TRBV28|TRBJ1-6|-|15
TGTGCCAGCAGTCCCCAGGCGATACCTAATTCACCCCTCCACTTT
CASSPQAIPNSPLHF
>-|TRBV15|TRBJ1-6|-|13
TGTGCCACCAGCAGAGATCTTAATTCACCCCTCCACTTT
CATSRDLNSPLHF
>TRBD1|TRBV19|TRBJ1-2|-|13
TGTGCCAGTAGTACAGAGACAGGGCATGGCTACACCTTC
CASSTETGHGYTF
>TRBD2|TRBV15|TRBJ2-7|-|13
TGTGCCACCCGGACTAGCGGGAGCTACGAGCAGTACTTC
CATRTSGSYEQYF
>-|TRBV5-1|TRBJ2-1|-|13
TGCGCCACCTCCGCAGGGCACGACAATGAGCAGTTCTTC
CATSAGHDNEQFF
>-|TRBV20-1|TRBJ1-2|once|16
TGCAGTGCTAGTCTCATCGGAGGCCTCTACGAACGTGGCTACACCTTC
CSASLIGGLYERGYTF
>-|TRBV21-1|TRBJ2-7|once|17
TGTGCCAGCAGCATGATTCCCTTACTAGCGGGCTCCTACGAGCAGTACTTC
CASSMIPLLAGSYEQYF
>-|TRBV9|TRBJ1-6|-|14
TGTGCCAGCAGCGTAGACGGAGGATACTCACCCCTCCACTTT
CASSVDGGYSPLHF
>TRBD2|TRBV7-2|TRBJ2-3|-|15
TGTGCCAGCAGCTTGGTAGCGGGGTCCACAGATACGCAGTATTTT
CASSLVAGSTDTQYF
>-|TRBV18|TRBJ1-1|-|13
TGTGCCAGCTCCCTCGAGCTTGCGCCTGAAGCTTTCTTT
CASSLELAPEAFF
>TRBD1|TRBV28|TRBJ1-2|-|16
TGTGCCAGCAGTTTCACCGGGACAGGGCTTAACTATGGCTACACCTTC
CASSFTGTGLNYGYTF
>TRBD1|TRBV29-1|TRBJ2-3|-|14
TGCAGCGCAGGAGGACAGGGTGGCGCAGATACGCAGTATTTT
CSAGGQGGADTQYF
>-|TRBV14|TRBJ1-2|-|14
TGTGCCAGCAGCCAAGTTCACCAGTCCTATGGCTACACCTTC
CASSQVHQSYGYTF
>TRBD2|TRBV5-1|TRBJ2-1|-|15
TGCGCCAGCAGCGTCCTAGCGGGGGACTACAATGAGCAGTTCTTC
CASSVLAGDYNEQFF
>-|TRBV9|TRBJ2-1|-|12
TGTGCCAGCAGCCCCCATCCGGGGGAGCAGTTCTTC
CASSPHPGEQFF
>-|TRBV21-1|TRBJ1-5|few|15
TGTGCCAGCAGCTACTCACAGGGGGCTCATCAGCCCCAGCATTTT
CASSYSQGAHQPQHF
>TRBD2|TRBV10-3|TRBJ2-5|-|16
TGTGCCATCAGCCAACTAGCGGGGGGCTACCAAGAGACCCAGTACTTC
CAISQLAGGYQETQYF
>TRBD1|TRBV7-9|TRBJ2-3|-|13
TGTGCCGAGCAGGACAGGACCACAGATACGCAGTATTTT
CAEQDRTTDTQYF
>-|TRBV6-4|TRBJ2-2|-|12
TGTGCCAGCAGCCCAAACACCGGGGAGCTGTTTTTT
CASSPNTGELFF
>-|TRBV28|TRBJ1-3|-|14
TGTGCCAGCAGCAGGCCGGGACACAGAAACACCATATATTTT
CASSRPGHRNTIYF
>TRBD2|TRBV28|TRBJ2-7|-|13
TGTGCCAGCAGTTTGGGGGGGAGCAACGAGCAGTACTTC
CASSLGGSNEQYF
>TRBD1|TRBV29-1|TRBJ2-7|-|13
TGCAGCGGGAAGACAGGGGACCTCTACGAGCAGTACTTC
CSGKTGDLYEQYF
>-|TRBV5-1|TRBJ1-2|-|20
TGCGCCAGCAGCTCGGAGGTCCACTTTGACGTGACGGGAAGATTCTATGGCTACACCTTC
CASSSEVHFDVTGRFYGYTF
>TRBD1|TRBV12-3/TRBV12-4|TRBJ1-1|-|13
TGTGCCAGCAGTCTTGGACGACAGGGACAAGCTTTCTTT
CASSLGRQGQAFF
>TRBD1|TRBV4-2|TRBJ2-7|-|14
TGTGCCAGCAGCCAAAACAGGGGGTTCAACGAGCAGTACTTC
CASSQNRGFNEQYF
>TRBD1|TRBV7-2|TRBJ1-1|-|14
TGTGCCAGCAGCCACGTAGGACAGGGGACTGAAGCTTTCTTT
CASSHVGQGTEAFF
>-|TRBV25-1|TRBJ1-1|-|13
TGTGCCAGCAGTGAATTTGAGATCACTGAAGCTTTCTTT
CASSEFEITEAFF
>-|TRBV28|TRBJ2-1|-|15
TGTGCCAGCAGTTTATTTAGCGGCTCCTACAATGAGCAGTTCTTC
CASSLFSGSYNEQFF
>-|TRBV14|TRBJ1-2|-|16
TGTGCCAGCAGCCAATTTCAAGGGAGAGCTAACTATGGCTACACCTTC
CASSQFQGRANYGYTF
>TRBD2|TRBV6-2/TRBV6-3|TRBJ2-5|-|18
TGTGCCAGCAGTTACTCGACTAGCGGGGGAACAAGAAGGGAGACCCAGTACTTC
CASSYSTSGGTRRETQYF
>-|TRBV15|TRBJ1-5|-|15
TGTGCCACCAGCACGCGCAAACAGTACAATCAGCCCCAGCATTTT
CATSTRKQYNQPQHF
>TRBD1|TRBV7-8|TRBJ1-2|-|17
TGTGCCAGCAGCCCAAGGACAGGGGGCGCGTTACCGTCTGGCTACACCTTC
CASSPRTGGALPSGYTF
>TRBD2|TRBV18|TRBJ2-3|-|15
TGTGCCAGCTCCCGGACTAGCGGGGGTTCAGATACGCAGTATTTT
CASSRTSGGSDTQYF